These 2 T cell receptor beta chains were sequenced from one sample in a study of blood T cell repertoires in COVID-19. Generated by immunoSEQ multiplex PCR, the TCRdb table keeps only in-frame clones and is missing some. This sample yields about 200,000 clones, of which about 88% are seen a single time; under 2.5% belongs to the top ten. Sequencing was done on a sample of PBMCs or T cells enriched from blood (not recorded which). These receptor sequences come from a woman between 40 and 55 years old with acute COVID-19.

V usage is TRBV5-1 and J usage is TRBJ1-4, with 8 nucleotides matching TRBD1. The CDR3 covers 14 residues. Per the germline V gene, CDR1 is SGHRS and CDR2 is YFSETQ. Trimming at V came to 7 bases and at J to 10 bases, leaving 12 bases not matched to a gene. The CDR3 loop is CASGYGQGPGKLFF. CDR3 DNA sequence: TGCGCCAGCGGCTATGGACAGGGTCCTGGAAAACTGTTTTTT.

The chain recombines TRBV12-3 or TRBV12-4 with TRBJ2-7; weak D call: TRBD2 (5 bases). V gave up 1 base and J gave up 4 bases, with 5 bases separating them. The CDR3 covers 12 residues. CDR3 amino acids: CASSLGEYEQYF. The CDR3 nucleotides are TGTGCCAGCAGTTTAGGGGAGTACGAGCAGTACTTC.